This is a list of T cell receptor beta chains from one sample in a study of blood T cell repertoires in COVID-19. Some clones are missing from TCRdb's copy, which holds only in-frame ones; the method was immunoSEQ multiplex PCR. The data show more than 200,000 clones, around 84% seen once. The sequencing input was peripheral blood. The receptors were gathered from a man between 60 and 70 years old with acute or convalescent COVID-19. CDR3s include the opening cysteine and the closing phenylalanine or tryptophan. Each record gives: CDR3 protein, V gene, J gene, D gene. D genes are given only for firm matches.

CDR3: CASSFSGGPAGDTQYF
V: TRBV11-2
J: TRBJ2-3
D: TRBD2

CDR3: CASSEMGAIESGYTF
V: TRBV6-1
J: TRBJ1-2
D: .

CDR3: CASSGQGGRYGYTF
V: TRBV2
J: TRBJ1-2
D: TRBD1

CDR3: CASSPRDRGSGYTF
V: TRBV21-1
J: TRBJ1-2
D: .

CDR3: CASSMRGFYGYTF
V: TRBV19
J: TRBJ1-2
D: .

CDR3: CASSTTDSGTEAFF
V: TRBV28
J: TRBJ1-1
D: .

CDR3: CATSREWGTGGTKNIQYF
V: TRBV15
J: TRBJ2-4
D: TRBD1

CDR3: CATSGGLNTEAFF
V: TRBV24-1
J: TRBJ1-1
D: .

CDR3: CASKHRTDTQYF
V: TRBV12-3/TRBV12-4
J: TRBJ2-3
D: .

CDR3: CASSRTSGGNYEQYF
V: TRBV5-6
J: TRBJ2-7
D: TRBD2

CDR3: CASSLGSDRGIQFF
V: TRBV7-2
J: TRBJ2-1
D: TRBD1

CDR3: CSVSGGVNYGYTF
V: TRBV29-1
J: TRBJ1-2
D: .

CDR3: CASRQGDEKLFF
V: TRBV10-2
J: TRBJ1-4
D: TRBD1

CDR3: CASSLVQGPYEQYF
V: TRBV5-1
J: TRBJ2-7
D: TRBD1

CDR3: CASSKAETSGNEQFF
V: TRBV21-1
J: TRBJ2-1
D: .

CDR3: CSVEGAANEKLFF
V: TRBV29-1
J: TRBJ1-4
D: .

CDR3: CASSIVDRGASEQYF
V: TRBV19
J: TRBJ2-7
D: TRBD1

CDR3: CASSQVLSDGYTF
V: TRBV4-1
J: TRBJ1-2
D: .

CDR3: CASCLQGGTGELFF
V: TRBV19
J: TRBJ2-2
D: TRBD1

CDR3: CASSPTAGGSYEQYF
V: TRBV5-1
J: TRBJ2-7
D: .

CDR3: CASSLTGVGTEAFF
V: TRBV5-1
J: TRBJ1-1
D: TRBD1

CDR3: CASSTYRDQPQHF
V: TRBV19
J: TRBJ1-5
D: .

CDR3: CASSRTGDYQPQHF
V: TRBV6-5
J: TRBJ1-5
D: TRBD1

CDR3: CASSVAGIAGGPYEQYF
V: TRBV9
J: TRBJ2-7
D: TRBD2

CDR3: CASSDRQINTEAFF
V: TRBV2
J: TRBJ1-1
D: .

CDR3: CASSLVRGVDEQYF
V: TRBV5-6
J: TRBJ2-7
D: .

CDR3: CASSLVLGARTEAFF
V: TRBV7-2
J: TRBJ1-1
D: .

CDR3: CASSQVGDTKDQFF
V: TRBV4-1
J: TRBJ2-1
D: .

CDR3: CASSPRAGNEKLFF
V: TRBV18
J: TRBJ1-4
D: .

CDR3: CANKGALNQPQHF
V: TRBV10-3
J: TRBJ1-5
D: .

CDR3: CAWSVPPGYEQYF
V: TRBV30
J: TRBJ2-7
D: .

CDR3: CASRPVGGRGYEQYF
V: TRBV6-5
J: TRBJ2-7
D: .

CDR3: CASSVWEEGRFYSYNSPLHF
V: TRBV9
J: TRBJ1-6
D: .

CDR3: CASSRDLARNQPQHF
V: TRBV6-5
J: TRBJ1-5
D: .

CDR3: CASSFGPAGSSYEQYF
V: TRBV5-6
J: TRBJ2-7
D: TRBD2

CDR3: CASSLGGRRNTEAFF
V: TRBV28
J: TRBJ1-1
D: .

CDR3: CATSRELAGGRYF
V: TRBV15
J: TRBJ2-3
D: TRBD2

CDR3: CASSLNGAGQIMNYGYTF
V: TRBV27
J: TRBJ1-2
D: TRBD1

CDR3: CASSSSGRTYNEQFF
V: TRBV2
J: TRBJ2-1
D: TRBD2

CDR3: CASSSPATGHTEAFF
V: TRBV27
J: TRBJ1-1
D: TRBD1

CDR3: CASSLQQGYYGYTF
V: TRBV5-1
J: TRBJ1-2
D: .